The clone carrying this T cell receptor beta chain has only a few counts. Its antigen is currently unknown. The length of the CDR3 is 14 residues. Germline CDR1 and CDR2: GTSNPN and SVGIG (reference sequence). Between the trimmed V and J ends, which lost 1 base and 6 bases, there was a span of 13 bases. This sample was included in a study of tumor and adjacent non-tumor tissue in lung cancer. Study summary: The cohort had under 15 adenocarcinoma, 2 squamous cell and 1 small cell patients. Study conclusions and caveats: Significantly higher TCR diversity was found in tumor than normal lung.

The library came from three nested PCR rounds adapted from ARM-PCR protocols. Each CDR3 protein is one row after TCRdb ran MiXCR on the multiplex PCR reads. The sample records over 130,000 distinct CDR3 sequences, approximately 66% being singletons. The template was RNA from unsorted bulk tissue. Donors were chemotherapy-naive, newly diagnosed lung cancer surgical patients in China, August–late 2014. The specimen was lung tumor tissue. The origin of this receptor is a man aged 55 to 69 with small cell lung cancer. The gene calls are TRBV30 and TRBJ2-1, with a possible D match to TRBD2 (5 bases). The CDR3 nucleotides are TGTGCCTGGAGTGGGGTGCTAGCAGGCAATGAGCAGTTCTTC. Translated, it gives CAWSGVLAGNEQFF.